These 14 T cell receptor beta chains were all obtained from the same sample, sequenced in a study of cytomegalovirus exposure and HLA in healthy donors (TCRdb year 2017). Libraries were built with the immunoSEQ multiplex PCR assay. The multiplex PCR relied on a mix of 60 forward primers for TCR Vbeta segments and 13 reverse primers for TCR Jbeta segments. TCRdb's version of the immuneACCESS table is confined to in-frame rearrangements and falls short of the full clone set. An unresolved V gene accounts for under half of the shortfall where checked; the remainder is of unknown origin. This sample has 100,000 or so clones in its table, and roughly 80% of those were observed once. Around 5% of the sample is held by the ten biggest clonotypes. Sample: PBMCs. The receptors were sampled from a female donor in good health and CMV-seropositive.

This clone was observed a few times. The J gene is TRBJ1-3, the V gene TRBV28; perhaps TRBD1 as D (5 bases). CDR3 length: 14 residues. Germline-derived CDR1 and CDR2 are MDHEN and SYDVKM. The V gene lost 3 bases and the J gene lost 4 bases, with 10 bases spanning the gap. CDR3 residues: CASSFWGDGNTIYF. The CDR3 coding sequence is TGTGCCAGCAGTTTCTGGGGGGACGGAAACACCATATATTTT.

This chain joins TRBV28 and TRBJ1-5; 12 nucleotides match TRBD1. The junction had 7 bases not matched to a gene; V was cut back by 6 bases and J by 7 bases. The germline V gene encodes CDR1 MDHEN and CDR2 SYDVKM. The CDR3 spans 15 residues. The CDR3 sequence: CASRGGTGGSQPQHF. CDR3 DNA: TGTGCCAGCAGGGGTGGGACAGGGGGCAGCCAGCCCCAGCATTTT.

On this clone itself: A junction end diverges from the germline sequence, so it may reflect a read error. The V gene is TRBV7-7, the J gene TRBJ2-1; 9 nucleotides align to TRBD1. Germline loops: CDR1 SSHAT, CDR2 FNYEAQ (reference sequence). The CDR3 is made up of 15 amino acids. The chain's CDR3 is CASSRGQGDYNEQFF. The CDR3 DNA reads as TGTGCTAGCAGCCGGGGACAGGGAGACTACAATGAGCAGTTCTTC.

The chain is built from TRBV6-1 and TRBJ1-3; D is ambiguous. Per the germline V gene, CDR1 is MNHNS and CDR2 is SASEGT. V lost 1 base and J 4 bases, leaving 17 bases between the germline ends. The length of the CDR3 is 17 residues. DNA for the CDR3: TGTGCCAGCAGTGAAGGACCCTCGGTCAGGTCCGGAAACACCATATATTTT. It encodes CASSEGPSVRSGNTIYF.

The genes are TRBV7-9 and TRBJ2-1; TRBD2 agrees at 13 bases. The CDR3 has 16 residues. J was trimmed by 9 bases and V by 3 bases; bases with no gene match: 8. CDR1 SEHNR and CDR2 FQNEAQ come from the germline V gene (reference sequence). The CDR3 DNA follows: TGTGCCAGCAGCTTCCCGGGGACTAGCGGGATCGCTGAGCAGTTCTTC. This translates into CASSFPGTSGIAEQFF. The full variable domain, rest sourced from reference TRBV7-9 and TRBJ2-1, is DTGVSQNPRHKITKRGQNVTFRCDPISEHNRLYWYRQTLGQGPEFLTYFQNEAQLEKSRLLSDRFSAERPKGSFSTLEIQRTEQGDSAMYLCASSFPGTSGIAEQFFGPGTRLTVL.

This chain connects TRBV6-6 to TRBJ2-1; D is ambiguous. CDR3 length: 15 amino acids. Trimming cost V 3 bases and J 0 bases, with 9 bases left between them. Germline lookup yields CDR1 MNHNY and CDR2 SVGAGI (reference sequence). CDR3 region: CASSYPASSYNEQFF. The CDR3 DNA sequence: TGTGCCAGCAGTTATCCCGCTAGCTCCTACAATGAGCAGTTCTTC.

V and J are TRBV7-9 and TRBJ2-7, with D maybe TRBD2 (5 bases). Trimming cost V 2 bases and J 2 bases, with 13 bases left between them. The CDR3 has 15 residues. CDR1 and CDR2 (germline): SEHNR, FQNEAQ (reference sequence). The CDR3 region is CASSLLSGVPYEQYF. The CDR3 coding sequence is TGTGCCAGCAGCTTACTATCCGGGGTCCCCTACGAGCAGTACTTC. The full variable domain, its missing parts supplied by reference TRBV7-9 and TRBJ2-7, is DTGVSQNPRHKITKRGQNVTFRCDPISEHNRLYWYRQTLGQGPEFLTYFQNEAQLEKSRLLSDRFSAERPKGSFSTLEIQRTEQGDSAMYLCASSLLSGVPYEQYFGPGTRLTVT.

V is TRBV7-2 and J is TRBJ1-6; D gene ambiguous. The germline V and J ends were trimmed by 0 bases and 8 bases, with 14 bases remaining between them. CDR3 length: 16 amino acids. Germline V gives CDR1 SGHTA, CDR2 FQGNSA. The CDR3 loop reads CASSLAPVPSDSPLHF. DNA of the CDR3: TGTGCCAGCAGCTTAGCACCCGTCCCGTCGGATTCACCCCTCCACTTT.

V is TRBV5-4 and J is TRBJ1-1; TRBD1 aligns across 8 bases. This CDR3 comprises 14 residues. From germline, CDR1 is SGHNT and CDR2 YYREEE (reference sequence). V lost 3 bases to trimming and J lost 5 bases; unmatched junction nucleotides: 6. In DNA form, the CDR3 reads TGTGCCAGCAGCTGGCAGGGGGCTTTAACTGAAGCTTTCTTT. Translated, it gives CASSWQGALTEAFF.

The chain carries TRBV7-9 and TRBJ2-7; 7 positions agree with TRBD1. CDR1 and CDR2 from the germline V gene are SEHNR and FQNEAQ (reference sequence). J gave up 1 base and V 5 bases, and 8 bases lay outside the gene matches. The CDR3 is 15 amino acids. DNA for the CDR3: TGTGCCAGCAGCCCGGGACAGAGGAATTCCTACGAGCAGTACTTC. Translating gives CASSPGQRNSYEQYF.

The chain combines TRBV6-1 with TRBJ1-2; TRBD1 aligns across 10 bases. Looked up from germline, CDR1 is MNHNS and CDR2 is SASEGT. Losses at the gene ends were 3 bases for V and 2 bases for J; bases not matched to a gene: 9. The CDR3 runs to 17 residues. The DNA for the CDR3 is TGTGCCAGCAGTGATCCGGGACAGGGGCCCTTAAACTATGGCTACACCTTC. Encoded protein: CASSDPGQGPLNYGYTF.

The rearrangement joins TRBV28 to TRBJ1-6, with TRBD1 identical over 8 bases. CDR3 length equals 15 residues. The V gene end was trimmed by 7 bases and the J gene end by 7 bases; junction bases not matched to a gene: 9. Germline V gene sequence: CDR1 MDHEN, CDR2 SYDVKM. As DNA, the CDR3 is TGTGCCAGCACACTTTCCAGGGGGCGAAATTCACCCCTCCACTTT. Amino acids: CASTLSRGRNSPLHF.

The chain has TRBV4-1 and TRBJ1-1; TRBD1 is a possible D gene (6 bases). CDR1 and CDR2 (germline): MGHRA, YSYEKL. CDR3 length: 15 amino acids. The V gene lost 3 bases and the J gene lost 4 bases, with 15 bases spanning the gap. CDR3 coding DNA: TGCGCCAGCAGCCAGCCCCCAGGGGTTGTCACTGAAGCTTTCTTT. Translated, it gives CASSQPPGVVTEAFF.

The gene calls are TRBV6-5 and TRBJ1-2; 7 bases are shared with TRBD1. This CDR3 is 13 amino acids long. V gave up 6 bases and J gave up 5 bases; unmatched junction bases: 6. Per germline, CDR1 MNHEY and CDR2 SVGAGI. The DNA of the CDR3 is TGTGCCAGCAGCTCGACAGGGAGGTATGGCTACACCTTC. It is translated as CASSSTGRYGYTF.